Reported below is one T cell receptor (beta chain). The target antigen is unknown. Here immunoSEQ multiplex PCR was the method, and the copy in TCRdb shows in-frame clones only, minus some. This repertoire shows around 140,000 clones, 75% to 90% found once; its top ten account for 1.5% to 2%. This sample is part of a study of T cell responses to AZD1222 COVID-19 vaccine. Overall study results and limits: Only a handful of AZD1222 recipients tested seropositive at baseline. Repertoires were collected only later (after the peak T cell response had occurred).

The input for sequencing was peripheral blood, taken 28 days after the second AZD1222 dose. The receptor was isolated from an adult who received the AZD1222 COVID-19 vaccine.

The CDR3 nucleotides read TGTGCCAGTAGTGTACAGGGAGGCACAGATACGCAGTATTTT. As protein: CASSVQGGTDTQYF. This chain uses TRBV19 with TRBJ2-3, with a weak D call TRBD1 (6 bases). This CDR3 region has 14 residues. Looked up from germline, CDR1 is LNHDA and CDR2 is SQIVND (reference sequence). Between the trimmed V and J ends, which lost 5 bases and 1 base, there was a span of 10 bases.